These 23 T cell receptor beta chains were sequenced from one sample in a study of blood T cell repertoires in COVID-19 (dated by TCRdb to between 2020 and 2021). The method behind the library was the immunoSEQ multiplex PCR assay. TCRdb re-hosts the immuneACCESS table, in-frame sequences only. Its copies lack some clones; in the studies checked, an unresolved V gene accounts for under half of them, and the cause for the rest is not known. This sample lists a few hundred thousand clones; 75% to 90% were detected once. The ten largest make up 3% to 3.5% of the sample. The specimen sequenced was PBMCs or T cells enriched from blood (not recorded which). The receptors were gathered from a woman between 18 and 30 years old in a cohort exposed to, infected with or recovered from COVID-19 (not recorded which).

V gene TRBV29-1 combines with J gene TRBJ1-1; TRBD1 aligns across 9 bases. Germline CDR1 and CDR2: SQVTM and ANQGSEA. The V gene end was trimmed by 6 bases and the J gene end by 10 bases; junction bases not matched to a gene: 6. CDR3 length equals 11 residues. CDR3 residues: CSVPDRGVAFF. DNA of the CDR3: TGCAGCGTCCCGGACAGGGGAGTAGCTTTCTTT.

The chain links TRBV5-6 to TRBJ2-7, with 9 bases matching TRBD2. This CDR3 is built from 15 residues. Losses at the gene ends were 0 bases for V and 5 bases for J; bases not matched to a gene: 6. CDR1 is SGHDT, CDR2 YYEEEE, per germline. The CDR3 region has the DNA TGTGCCAGCAGCTTGGCTCCTAGCGGGACTCACGAGCAGTACTTC. This gives the protein CASSLAPSGTHEQYF.

The chain has TRBV18 and TRBJ1-5; D might be TRBD1 (5 bases). The ends were cut back, 3 bases at V and 0 bases at J, with 9 bases in the middle. Germline values: CDR1 KGHSH, CDR2 LQKENI. There are 15 residues in the CDR3. DNA of the CDR3: TGTGCCAGCTCACCGGGGGGACTTAGCAATCAGCCCCAGCATTTT. Translating it yields CASSPGGLSNQPQHF.

J is TRBJ1-2 and V is TRBV6-4; D gene uncertain. There are 11 residues in the CDR3. Germline-derived CDR1 and CDR2 are MRHNA and SNTAGT. V was shortened by 11 bases and J by 8 bases, with 15 bases between the two germline ends. This chain's CDR3 is CAGVRGTGYTF. CDR3 sequence (DNA): TGTGCCGGGGTACGGGGTACAGGCTACACCTTC.

This chain joins TRBV9 and TRBJ1-2; the D is unclear. In germline, CDR1 is SGDLS, CDR2 YYNGEE. V lost 3 bases and J 5 bases, leaving 17 bases between the germline ends. This CDR3 has 15 amino acids. In DNA form, the CDR3 reads TGTGCCAGCAGCGCCCTGGACCTTGGAGGTTATGGCTACACCTTC. Encoded protein: CASSALDLGGYGYTF. Together with reference TRBV9 and TRBJ1-2, the CDR3 gives the full variable domain: DSGVTQTPKHLITATGQRVTLRCSPRSGDLSVYWYQQSLDQGLQFLIQYYNGEERAKGNILERFSAQQFPDLHSELNLSSLELGDSALYFCASSALDLGGYGYTFGSGTRLTVV.

The rearrangement joins TRBV5-6 to TRBJ1-2, with D possibly being TRBD1 (5 bases). The V gene lost 2 bases and the J gene lost 8 bases, with 10 bases spanning the gap. This CDR3 has 12 residues. CDR1 SGHDT and CDR2 YYEEEE come from the germline V gene. CDR3 sequence: CASSFQGSGYTF. In DNA form, the CDR3 reads TGTGCCAGCAGCTTTCAGGGTTCCGGCTACACCTTC.

The CDR3 protein is CASSPDRNSYNSPLHF. In DNA form, the CDR3 reads TGCGCCAGCAGCCCCGACAGGAACTCCTATAATTCACCCCTCCACTTT. The rearrangement joins TRBV5-1 to TRBJ1-6; D may be TRBD1 (6 bases). The CDR3 is 16 residues long. Deletions cut 4 bases from V and 0 bases from J, with 11 bases between. Looked up from germline, CDR1 is SGHRS and CDR2 is YFSETQ.

The V and J genes are TRBV5-5 and TRBJ2-3, with 9 bases matching TRBD1. CDR1 SGHKS and CDR2 YYEKEE come from the germline V gene (reference sequence). The CDR3 totals 12 residues. J was trimmed by 11 bases and V by 6 bases; bases with no gene match: 7. The CDR3 loop reads CASNTGGWGQYF. For the CDR3, the DNA is TGTGCCAGCAATACAGGGGGCTGGGGGCAGTATTTT.

V is TRBV10-3 and J is TRBJ1-1; D is uncertain. Germline V lookup: CDR1 ENHRY, CDR2 SYGVKD. V was pared by 6 bases and J by 1 base, with 12 bases between. The CDR3 sequence is 14 residues long. The CDR3 loop reads CAIRLGQRNTEAFF. The DNA for the CDR3 is TGTGCCATCAGGTTAGGCCAGCGGAACACTGAAGCTTTCTTT.

Written as DNA, the CDR3 is TGTGCCAGCAGCTTAGGGCGCTGGATTGGGGCCCTCAGCACTGAAGCTTTCTTT. It encodes CASSLGRWIGALSTEAFF. This chain joins TRBV7-2 and TRBJ1-1; possibly TRBD1 for D (5 bases). Trimming took 1 base from V and 4 from J, leaving 22 bases between them. The CDR3 runs to 18 residues. CDR1 SGHTA and CDR2 FQGNSA come from the germline V gene.

V is TRBV7-2 and J is TRBJ2-5; 7 bases agree with TRBD1. The CDR3 spans 14 residues. Germline CDR1 and CDR2: SGHTA and FQGNSA. Losses at the gene ends were 4 bases for V and 9 bases for J; bases not matched to a gene: 11. This CDR3 reads CASSWDRGANAQYF. As DNA, the CDR3 is TGTGCCAGCAGCTGGGACAGAGGAGCGAATGCCCAGTACTTC.

The chain has TRBV24-1 and TRBJ2-7, with no clear D. The CDR3 covers 16 residues. Deletions cut 5 bases from V and 3 bases from J, with 19 bases between. The V gene's germline CDR1 is KGHDR and CDR2 SFDVKD. The CDR3 nucleotides read TGTGCCACCAGTGTAAACGATACTATACTGAACTACGAGCAGTACTTC. Its protein is CATSVNDTILNYEQYF.

The chain couples TRBV6-5 to TRBJ2-3, with TRBD1 identical over 7 bases. Trimming took 5 bases from V and 5 from J; bases not matched to a gene: 7. The CDR3 consists of 14 residues. Germline-derived CDR1 and CDR2 are MNHEY and SVGAGI. CDR3 protein: CASSRDSQGDTQYF. CDR3 nucleotides: TGTGCCAGCAGTAGGGACAGCCAAGGAGATACGCAGTATTTT.

The chain links TRBV11-2 to TRBJ2-2; 9 bases agree with TRBD1. The CDR3 sequence is 16 residues long. V lost 5 bases, J lost 8 bases, and 12 bases stayed unmatched. The V gene's germline CDR1 is SGHAT and CDR2 FQNNGV. CDR3 protein: CASSPTGQGISGELFF. CDR3 nucleotide sequence: TGTGCCAGCAGCCCGACGGGACAGGGTATTTCTGGGGAGCTGTTTTTT.

The chain has TRBV18 and TRBJ2-5, with D unclear. The V and J ends lost 2 bases and 6 bases respectively, with 4 bases between them. The CDR3 sequence is 11 residues long. The germline gives CDR1 KGHSH, CDR2 LQKENI. Here the CDR3 reads CASSPEQTQYF. The CDR3, as DNA: TGTGCCAGCTCACCAGAGCAGACCCAGTACTTC.

The V call is TRBV4-1, the J call TRBJ2-1, with TRBD1 identical over 9 bases. V was clipped by 3 bases and J by 8 bases; unmatched bases: 8. The CDR3 has 15 residues. Looked up from germline, CDR1 is MGHRA and CDR2 is YSYEKL. CDR3 sequence: CASSHPQGALDEQFF. In DNA, the CDR3 is TGCGCCAGCAGCCACCCACAGGGGGCGTTGGATGAGCAGTTCTTC.

V is TRBV27 and J is TRBJ1-6; TRBD1 aligns across 10 bases. The V and J ends lost 5 bases and 11 bases, in that order; junction bases with no gene match: 9. The CDR3 totals 15 residues. In germline, CDR1 is MNHEY, CDR2 SMNVEV (reference sequence). The CDR3 protein is CASSKPGQGRTPLHF. The CDR3 DNA reads TGTGCCAGCAGTAAGCCGGGACAGGGGCGAACACCCCTCCACTTT.

This clone was recorded only once. The rearrangement joins TRBV2 to TRBJ2-6, with 7 bases fitting TRBD2. Germline V gene data show CDR1 as SNHLY and CDR2 as FYNNEI. The CDR3 runs 17 residues. Trimming took 6 bases from V and 0 from J; bases not matched to a gene: 8. For the CDR3, the DNA is TGTGCCAGCAGCGGCGGGGGTGTGGTCTCTGGGGCCAACGTCCTGACTTTC. Amino acid sequence: CASSGGGVVSGANVLTF.

The chain uses TRBV7-9 and TRBJ1-4; 12 bases line up with TRBD1. CDR3 length: 16 amino acids. CDR1 is SEHNR and CDR2 is FQNEAQ in the germline V gene (reference sequence). The junction had 6 bases not matched to a gene; V was cut back by 5 bases and J by 5 bases. The CDR3 coding sequence is TGTGCCAGCAGCCCTGGGGACAGGGGGCGAAATGAAAAACTGTTTTTT. This gives the protein CASSPGDRGRNEKLFF. Full variable domain (missing parts from reference TRBV7-9 and TRBJ1-4): DTGVSQNPRHKITKRGQNVTFRCDPISEHNRLYWYRQTLGQGPEFLTYFQNEAQLEKSRLLSDRFSAERPKGSFSTLEIQRTEQGDSAMYLCASSPGDRGRNEKLFFGSGTQLSVL.

This clone occurred once. The genes are TRBV7-7 and TRBJ2-1, with D perhaps matching TRBD2 (5 bases). The CDR3 runs to 15 residues. CDR1 and CDR2 from the germline V gene are SSHAT and FNYEAQ (reference sequence). With 2 bases removed from V and 4 bases from J, the gap between germline ends came to 12 bases. The chain's CDR3 is CASSLQIGSYNEQFF. CDR3 nucleotides: TGTGCCAGCAGCTTACAGATTGGGAGTTACAATGAGCAGTTCTTC.

This chain connects TRBV11-3 to TRBJ2-7; TRBD2 aligns across 7 bases. The CDR3 runs 17 residues. V lost 1 base to trimming and J lost 3 bases; unmatched junction nucleotides: 12. CDR1 SGHNT and CDR2 YENEEA come from the germline V gene. CDR3 sequence (DNA): TGTGCCAGCAGCTTAGCTCCTCTAGGACTAGTCCGCTACGAGCAGTACTTC. This codes for CASSLAPLGLVRYEQYF.

The rearrangement uses TRBV19 and TRBJ2-5; 8 bases fit TRBD2. Trimming took 2 bases from V and 5 from J; bases not matched to a gene: 7. Germline V gene data show CDR1 as LNHDA and CDR2 as SQIVND (reference sequence). The CDR3 has 15 amino acids. In DNA, the CDR3 is TGTGCCAGTAGTATAACTAGCGGACGATGGGAGACCCAGTACTTC. Amino acid sequence: CASSITSGRWETQYF.

This clone has just a few counts. The J gene is TRBJ2-2, the V gene TRBV7-3, with 10 bases fitting TRBD2. The CDR3 has 16 amino acids. The V gene's germline CDR1 is SGHTA and CDR2 FQGTGA. With 5 bases clipped from V and 2 bases from J, the junction kept 5 bases outside the gene matches. CDR3 sequence (DNA): TGTGCCAGCAGCAGTAGCGGGAGGCTCAACACCGGGGAGCTGTTTTTT. Its translation: CASSSSGRLNTGELFF.